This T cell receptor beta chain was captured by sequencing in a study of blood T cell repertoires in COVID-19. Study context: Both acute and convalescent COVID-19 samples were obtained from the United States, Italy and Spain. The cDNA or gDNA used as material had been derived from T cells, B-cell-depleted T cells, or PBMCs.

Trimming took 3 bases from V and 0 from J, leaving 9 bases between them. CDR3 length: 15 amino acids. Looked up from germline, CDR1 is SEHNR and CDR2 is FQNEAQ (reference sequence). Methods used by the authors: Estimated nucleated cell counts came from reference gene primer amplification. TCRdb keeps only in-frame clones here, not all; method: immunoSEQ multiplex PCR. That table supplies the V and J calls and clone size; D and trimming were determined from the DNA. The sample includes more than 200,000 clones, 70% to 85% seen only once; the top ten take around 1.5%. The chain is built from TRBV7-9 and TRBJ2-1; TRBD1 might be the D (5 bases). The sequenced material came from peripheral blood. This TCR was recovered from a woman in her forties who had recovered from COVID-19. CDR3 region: CASSFLQGSYNEQFF. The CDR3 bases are TGTGCCAGCAGCTTCCTTCAGGGCTCCTACAATGAGCAGTTCTTC.